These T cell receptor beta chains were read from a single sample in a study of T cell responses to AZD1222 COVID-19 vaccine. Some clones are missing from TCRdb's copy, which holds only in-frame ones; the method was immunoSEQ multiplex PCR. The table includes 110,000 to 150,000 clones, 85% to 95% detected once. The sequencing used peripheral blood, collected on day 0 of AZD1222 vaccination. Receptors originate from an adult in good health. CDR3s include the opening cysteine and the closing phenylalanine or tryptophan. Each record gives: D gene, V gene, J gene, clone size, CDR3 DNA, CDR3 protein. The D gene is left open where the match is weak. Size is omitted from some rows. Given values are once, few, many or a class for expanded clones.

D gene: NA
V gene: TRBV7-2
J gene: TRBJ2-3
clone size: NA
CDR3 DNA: TGTGCCAGCAGCGGGCAAGTCTCAGATACGCAGTATTTT
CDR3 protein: CASSGQVSDTQYF

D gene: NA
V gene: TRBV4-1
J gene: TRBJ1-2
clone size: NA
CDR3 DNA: TGCGCCAGCAGCCCCAGAAAGTCGCCGGTTTTAGAGGATGGCTACACCTTC
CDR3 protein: CASSPRKSPVLEDGYTF

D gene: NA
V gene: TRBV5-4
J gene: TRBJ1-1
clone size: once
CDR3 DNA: TGTGCCAGCAGCCCTGACAGGTACCAAGCTTTCTTT
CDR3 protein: CASSPDRYQAFF

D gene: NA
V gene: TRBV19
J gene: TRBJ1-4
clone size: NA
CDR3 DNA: TGTGCCAGCGAGTTGTCTACTAATGAAAAACTGTTTTTT
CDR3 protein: CASELSTNEKLFF

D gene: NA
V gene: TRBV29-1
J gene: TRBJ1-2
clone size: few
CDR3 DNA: TGCAGCGTTGGGGATCAGGGATACGGCTATGGCTACACCTTC
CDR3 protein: CSVGDQGYGYGYTF

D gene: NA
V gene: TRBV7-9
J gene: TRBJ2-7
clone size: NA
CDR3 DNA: TGTGCCAGCAGCTTGGACACCCATCGTTCCTACGAGCAGTACTTC
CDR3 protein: CASSLDTHRSYEQYF

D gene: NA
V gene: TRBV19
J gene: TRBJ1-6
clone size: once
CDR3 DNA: TGTGCCAGTAGTATGAAGGCAGGTTCACCCCTCCACTTT
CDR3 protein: CASSMKAGSPLHF

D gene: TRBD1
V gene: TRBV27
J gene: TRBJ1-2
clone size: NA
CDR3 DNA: TGTGCCAGCAGTTTGATGGGGACAGCTAACTATGGCTACACCTTC
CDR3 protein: CASSLMGTANYGYTF

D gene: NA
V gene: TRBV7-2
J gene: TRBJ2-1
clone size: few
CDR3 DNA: TGTGCCAGCAGCTTAGAGGGGGGCGGTTACAATGAGCAGTTCTTC
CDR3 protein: CASSLEGGGYNEQFF

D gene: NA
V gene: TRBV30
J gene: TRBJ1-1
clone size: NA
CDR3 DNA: TGTGCCTGGAACTTGCGATTGGACACTGAAGCTTTCTTT
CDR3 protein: CAWNLRLDTEAFF

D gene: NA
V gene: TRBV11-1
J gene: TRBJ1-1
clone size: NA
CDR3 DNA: TGTGCCAGCAGCTTGAAACCGAGAGGGAACACTGAAGCTTTCTTT
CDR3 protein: CASSLKPRGNTEAFF

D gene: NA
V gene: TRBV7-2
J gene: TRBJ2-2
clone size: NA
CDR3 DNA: TGTGCCAGCAGGAAAAGACAGGGGAGGGGGACCGGGGAGCTGTTTTTT
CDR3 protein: CASRKRQGRGTGELFF

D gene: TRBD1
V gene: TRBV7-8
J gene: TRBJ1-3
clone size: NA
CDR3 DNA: TGTGCCAGCAGCTTAGAGGTGCACAGGGGGCTGCCTGGAAACACCATATATTTT
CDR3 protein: CASSLEVHRGLPGNTIYF

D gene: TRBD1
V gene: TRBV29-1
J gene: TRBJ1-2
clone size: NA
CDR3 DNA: TGCAGCGTAGTAACAGGGGACTATGGCTACACCTTC
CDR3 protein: CSVVTGDYGYTF

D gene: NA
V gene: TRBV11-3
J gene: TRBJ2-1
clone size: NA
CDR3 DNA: TGTGCCAGCAGCTTCTCAGGCTCCTACAATGAGCAGTTCTTC
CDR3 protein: CASSFSGSYNEQFF

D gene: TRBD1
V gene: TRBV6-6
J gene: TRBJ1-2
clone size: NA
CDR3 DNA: TGTGCCAGCATTATAATGCCCACAGGGGAGAATGGCTACACCTTC
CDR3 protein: CASIIMPTGENGYTF

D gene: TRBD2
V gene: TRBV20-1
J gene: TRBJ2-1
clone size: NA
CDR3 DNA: TGCAGTGCTAGTATGGTAGCGGGGGGTGTCAGCTCCTACAATGAGCAGTTCTTC
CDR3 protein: CSASMVAGGVSSYNEQFF

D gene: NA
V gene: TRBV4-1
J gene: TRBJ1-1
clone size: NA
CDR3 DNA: TGCGCCAGCAGCCAAGGAAAAGGGGGCACTGAAGCTTTCTTT
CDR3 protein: CASSQGKGGTEAFF

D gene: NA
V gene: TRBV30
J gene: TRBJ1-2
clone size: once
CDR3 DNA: TGTGCCTGTCGGGTCGGGCAAAATGGAGGCTACACCTTC
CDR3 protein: CACRVGQNGGYTF

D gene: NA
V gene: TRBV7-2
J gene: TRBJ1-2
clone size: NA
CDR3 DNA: TGTGCCAGCAGCTTAGCCCCGGACATTCGTTATGGCTACACCTTC
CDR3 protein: CASSLAPDIRYGYTF

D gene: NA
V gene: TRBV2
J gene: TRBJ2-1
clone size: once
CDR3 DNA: TGTGCCAGCAGTGTGCACATGAACAATGAGCAGTTCTTC
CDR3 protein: CASSVHMNNEQFF

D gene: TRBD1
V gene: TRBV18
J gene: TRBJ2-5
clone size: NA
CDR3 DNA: TGTGCCAGCTCGCCCCCGGGACAGGGAAGAGAGACCCAGTACTTC
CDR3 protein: CASSPPGQGRETQYF

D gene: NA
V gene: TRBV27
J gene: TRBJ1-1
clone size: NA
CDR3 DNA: TGTGCCAGCCGGGGGTTTGAGACCACTGAAGCTTTCTTT
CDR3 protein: CASRGFETTEAFF

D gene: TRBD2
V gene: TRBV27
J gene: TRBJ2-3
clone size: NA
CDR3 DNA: TGTGCCAGCAATACCGGGACTATCTTCGCAGATACGCAGTATTTT
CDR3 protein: CASNTGTIFADTQYF

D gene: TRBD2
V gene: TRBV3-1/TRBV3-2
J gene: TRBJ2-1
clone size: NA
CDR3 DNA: TGTGCCAGCAGCCAAGAGGTAGCGGGGGGCTCCTACAATGAGCAGTTCTTC
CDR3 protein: CASSQEVAGGSYNEQFF

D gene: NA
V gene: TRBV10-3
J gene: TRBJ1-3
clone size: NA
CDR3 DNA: TGTGCCATCAGTGGGGGAAACACCATATATTTT
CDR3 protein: CAISGGNTIYF

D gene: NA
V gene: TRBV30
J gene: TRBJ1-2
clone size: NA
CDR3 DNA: TGTGCCTGGAGCCCAGGGAACTATGGCTACACCTTC
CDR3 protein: CAWSPGNYGYTF

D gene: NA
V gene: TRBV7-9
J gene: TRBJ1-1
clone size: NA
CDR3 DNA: TGTGCCAGCAGCTTGACACCTTTAAGTGAAGCTTTCTTT
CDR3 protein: CASSLTPLSEAFF

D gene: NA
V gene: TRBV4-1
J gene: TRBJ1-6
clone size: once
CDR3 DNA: TGCGCCAGCAGCCAAGATTGGCACAGGGTAGTCTATAATTCACCCCTCCACTTT
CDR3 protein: CASSQDWHRVVYNSPLHF

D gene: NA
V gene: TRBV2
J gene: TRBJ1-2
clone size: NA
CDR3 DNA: TGTGCCAGCAGTGAATTTGTCAGGGGCAGTCTGTATGATAACTATGGCTACACCTTC
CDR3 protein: CASSEFVRGSLYDNYGYTF

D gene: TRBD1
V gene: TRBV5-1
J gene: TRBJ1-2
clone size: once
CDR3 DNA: TGCGCCAGCAGCCTTCAGGGACAGGGGCCATTTACGGATGGCTACACCTTC
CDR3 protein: CASSLQGQGPFTDGYTF

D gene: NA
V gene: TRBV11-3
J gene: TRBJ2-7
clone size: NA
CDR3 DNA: TGTGCCAGCAGCCCGCCTACAGGGATCAACGAGCAGTACTTC
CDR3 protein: CASSPPTGINEQYF

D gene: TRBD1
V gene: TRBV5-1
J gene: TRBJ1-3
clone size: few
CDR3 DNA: TGCGCCAGCAGCTTGGGACAGGGCTTTGCAAACACCATATATTTT
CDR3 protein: CASSLGQGFANTIYF

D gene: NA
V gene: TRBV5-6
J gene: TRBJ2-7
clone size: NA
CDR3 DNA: TGTGCCAGCAGCTTGGTGGGGGGCTACGAGCAGTACTTC
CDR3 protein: CASSLVGGYEQYF

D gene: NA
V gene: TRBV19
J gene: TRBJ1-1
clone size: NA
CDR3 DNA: TGTGCCAGTAGCCCCTATGCGGGGAGCAACACTGAAGCTTTCTTT
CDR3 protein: CASSPYAGSNTEAFF

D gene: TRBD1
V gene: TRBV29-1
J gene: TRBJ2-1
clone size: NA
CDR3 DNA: TGCAGCGTTGATGCCCGGGACAGTCCCCGGAGCTCCTACAATGAGCAGTTCTTC
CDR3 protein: CSVDARDSPRSSYNEQFF

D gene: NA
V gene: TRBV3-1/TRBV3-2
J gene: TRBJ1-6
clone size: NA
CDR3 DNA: TGTGCCAGCAGCCTCACAGGGCCCAGCGGGGCCCTCCACTTT
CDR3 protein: CASSLTGPSGALHF

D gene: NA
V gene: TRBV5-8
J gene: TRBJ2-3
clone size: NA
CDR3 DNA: TGTGCCAGCAGCTTGCTGGCAGATACGCAGTATTTT
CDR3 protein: CASSLLADTQYF

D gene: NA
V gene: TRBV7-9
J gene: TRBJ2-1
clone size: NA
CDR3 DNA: TGTGCCAGCAGCTTTAGGGACTTAGAGCAGTTCTTC
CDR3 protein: CASSFRDLEQFF

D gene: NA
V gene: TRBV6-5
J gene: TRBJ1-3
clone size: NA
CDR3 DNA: TGTGCCAGCAGTTACTCAGGGGCTGGAAACACCATATATTTT
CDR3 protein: CASSYSGAGNTIYF

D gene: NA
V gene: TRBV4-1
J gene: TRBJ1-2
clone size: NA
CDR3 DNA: TGCGCCAGCAGCCACGAAAGAGGGGGGACGGGCGGCGATGGCTACACCTTC
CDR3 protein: CASSHERGGTGGDGYTF

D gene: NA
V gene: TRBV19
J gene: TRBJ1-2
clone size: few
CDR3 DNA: TGTGCCAGTAGTATGGTAGGGTATGGCTACACCTTC
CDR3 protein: CASSMVGYGYTF

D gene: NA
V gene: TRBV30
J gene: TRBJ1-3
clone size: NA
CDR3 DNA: TGTGCCTGGTCTACGTGGGGAGGAAACACCATATATTTT
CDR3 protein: CAWSTWGGNTIYF

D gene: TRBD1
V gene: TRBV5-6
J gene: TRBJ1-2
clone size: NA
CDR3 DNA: TGTGCCAGCAGCCGAGGGGACAGCTATGGCTACACCTTC
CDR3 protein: CASSRGDSYGYTF

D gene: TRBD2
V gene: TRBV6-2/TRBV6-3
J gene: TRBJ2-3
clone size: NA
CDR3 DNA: TGTGCCAGCAGTCCATCCGGGACTAACACAGATACGCAGTATTTT
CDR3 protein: CASSPSGTNTDTQYF

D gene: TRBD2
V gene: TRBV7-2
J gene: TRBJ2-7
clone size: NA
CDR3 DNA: TGTGCCAGCAGCTTTGGAGGACTAGCGGGGGGGCCTGGATACGAGCAGTACTTC
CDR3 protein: CASSFGGLAGGPGYEQYF

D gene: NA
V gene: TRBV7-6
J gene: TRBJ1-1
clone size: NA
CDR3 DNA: TGTGCCAGCAGCTTCCAAGAAGGGGGTACTGAAGCTTTCTTT
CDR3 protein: CASSFQEGGTEAFF

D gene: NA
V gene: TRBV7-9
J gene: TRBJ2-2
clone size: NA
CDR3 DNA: TGTGCCAGCAGCTTCGGAGGGCGGCGGGAAAAGTGGAACACCGGGGAGCTGTTTTTT
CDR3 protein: CASSFGGRREKWNTGELFF

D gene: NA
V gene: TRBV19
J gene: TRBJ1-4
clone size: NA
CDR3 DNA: TGTGCCAGTAGAACCGGGACGGTTAATGAAAAACTGTTTTTT
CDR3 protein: CASRTGTVNEKLFF

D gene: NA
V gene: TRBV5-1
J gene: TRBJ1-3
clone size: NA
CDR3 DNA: TGCGCCAGCAGCTTAACAGGCTCTGGAAACACCATATATTTT
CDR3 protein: CASSLTGSGNTIYF

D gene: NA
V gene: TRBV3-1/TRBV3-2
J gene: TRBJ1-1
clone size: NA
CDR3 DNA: TGTGCCAGCAGCCAAGATTGGAAGAACACTGAAGCTTTCTTT
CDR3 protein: CASSQDWKNTEAFF

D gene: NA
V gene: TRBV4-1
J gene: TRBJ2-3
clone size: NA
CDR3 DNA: TGCGCCAGCAGCCAAGAGAGGGAGGCAGATACGCAGTATTTT
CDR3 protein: CASSQEREADTQYF

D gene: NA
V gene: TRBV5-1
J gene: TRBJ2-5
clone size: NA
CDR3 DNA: TGCGCCAGCAGCTTGGACGGTGAGACCCAGTACTTC
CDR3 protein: CASSLDGETQYF

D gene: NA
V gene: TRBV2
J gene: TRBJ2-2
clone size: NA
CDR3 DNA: TGTGCCAGCAGTGAAGCGCTCGGGGGCCCGAACACCGGGGAGCTGTTTTTT
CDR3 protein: CASSEALGGPNTGELFF

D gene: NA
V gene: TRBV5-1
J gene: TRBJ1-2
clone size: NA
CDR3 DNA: TGCGCCAGCAGCTTGGTGGGCAACTACTATGGCTACACCTTC
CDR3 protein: CASSLVGNYYGYTF

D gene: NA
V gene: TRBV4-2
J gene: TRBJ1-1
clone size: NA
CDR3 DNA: TGTGCCAGCAGCCAAGGTTTGGGGCGGGTCACTGAAGCTTTCTTT
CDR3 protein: CASSQGLGRVTEAFF

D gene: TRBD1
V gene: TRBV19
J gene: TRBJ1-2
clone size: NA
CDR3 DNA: TGTGCCAGTAGTATCGGGACAGGGGGGTATGGCTACACCTTC
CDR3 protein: CASSIGTGGYGYTF

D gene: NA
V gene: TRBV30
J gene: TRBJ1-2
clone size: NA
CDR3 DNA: TGTGCCTGGACCTTTCCCGGGCTCAGGATGCGGGGCTACACCTTC
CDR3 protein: CAWTFPGLRMRGYTF

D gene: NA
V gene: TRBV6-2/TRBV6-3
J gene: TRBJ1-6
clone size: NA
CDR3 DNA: TGTGCCAGCAGCCCCGGACCAGTATATTCACCCCTCCACTTT
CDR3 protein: CASSPGPVYSPLHF